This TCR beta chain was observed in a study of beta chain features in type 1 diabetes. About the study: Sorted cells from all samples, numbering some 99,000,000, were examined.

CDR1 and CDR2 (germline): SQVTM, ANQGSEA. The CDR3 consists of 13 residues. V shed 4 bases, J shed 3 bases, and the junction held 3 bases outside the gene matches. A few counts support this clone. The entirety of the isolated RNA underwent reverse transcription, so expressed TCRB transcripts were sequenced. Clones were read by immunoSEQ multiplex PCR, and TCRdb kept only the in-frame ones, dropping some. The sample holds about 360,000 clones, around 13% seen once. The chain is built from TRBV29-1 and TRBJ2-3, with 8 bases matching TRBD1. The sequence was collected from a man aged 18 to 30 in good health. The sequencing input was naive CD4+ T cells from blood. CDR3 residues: CSVAQGDTDTQYF. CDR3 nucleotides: TGCAGCGTTGCACAGGGGGATACAGATACGCAGTATTTT.